Below, 29 T cell receptor beta chains from the same sample are listed, as sequenced in a study of T cell repertoires in cytomegalovirus infection. These TCRs' antigens remain unknown. Each CDR3 protein gets one entry after TCRdb re-called the reads with MiXCR. Counted here are hundreds of thousands of distinct CDR3 sequences, around 32% occurring once; the ten biggest clones make up 13%. Here the sequenced sample was cultured CD8+ T cells from PBMCs, taken from culture after CMV antigen stimulation. The receptors were sampled from a human donor in good health (CMV status not recorded). Some clones in this sample may be carry-over from other donors' samples.

This clonotype has a handful of counts. The chain uses TRBV7-6 and TRBJ2-1; D not resolved. The V end lost 2 bases, the J end lost 0 bases, and 20 bases lay between the germline ends. This CDR3 has 19 residues. Germline V CDR1 and CDR2: SGHVS, FNYEAQ. The CDR3 DNA follows: TGTGCCAGCAGCTTAAGGATTACCACCTCTTCAAGCTCCTACAATGAGCAGTTCTTC. It is translated as CASSLRITTSSSSYNEQFF.

Remarks on this clonotype: One junction end does not reproduce the germline sequence, and a read error may be involved. This sequence joins TRBV7-8 and TRBJ2-5; D is possibly TRBD1 (6 bases). The CDR3 consists of 16 residues. The germline V gene has CDR1 SGHVS and CDR2 FQNEAQ. CDR3 in DNA: TGTGTCAGCAGATTTTACAGGGTTTCGGCCCAAGAGACCCAGTACTTC. This sequence encodes CVSRFYRVSAQETQYF.

The chain employs TRBV20-1 and TRBJ2-2; D is possibly TRBD1 (5 bases). Germline V gives CDR1 DFQATT, CDR2 SNEGSKA (reference sequence). CDR3 length equals 14 residues. V lost 5 bases and J 4 bases, leaving 14 bases between the germline ends. The CDR3 nucleotides are TGCAGTGCTCCCAGGGTTAGGAGCACCGGGGAGCTGTTTTTT. Translation gives CSAPRVRSTGELFF.

V gene TRBV6-1 combines with J gene TRBJ1-3; D not certain. The CDR3 runs to 14 residues. Germline CDR1 MNHNS, CDR2 SASEGT. Trimming shortened V by 6 bases and J by 0 bases, and 9 bases separated the two germline ends. CDR3 region: CASSEWLSGNTIYF. In nucleotides, the CDR3 is TGTGCCAGCAGCGAATGGCTCTCTGGAAACACCATATATTTT.

The chain uses TRBV14 and TRBJ2-1; perhaps TRBD1 as D (6 bases). The CDR3 sequence is 16 residues long. Trimming left V 0 bases short and J 0 bases short, with 9 bases between. In germline, CDR1 is SGHDN, CDR2 FVKESK. CDR3 loop: CASSQEPGASYNEQFF. CDR3 nucleotides: TGTGCCAGCAGCCAAGAACCAGGGGCCTCCTACAATGAGCAGTTCTTC. Based on the CDR3 plus reference TRBV14 and TRBJ2-1, the full variable domain is EAGVTQFPSHSVIEKGQTVTLRCDPISGHDNLYWYRRVMGKEIKFLLHFVKESKQDESGMPNNRFLAERTGGTYSTLKVQPAELEDSGVYFCASSQEPGASYNEQFFGPGTRLTVL.

This clonotype came up a few times. The chain uses TRBV6-2 or TRBV6-3 and TRBJ2-5; 8 nucleotides match TRBD1. Germline-derived CDR1 and CDR2 are MNHEY and SVGEGT. The ends lost 3 bases at V and 1 base at J; junction bases unmatched: 10. This CDR3 has 17 amino acids. The CDR3 DNA reads TGTGCCAGCAGTTATAAGGAGTCAGGGGGCTTCCAAGAGACCCAGTACTTC. Amino acids: CASSYKESGGFQETQYF.

V is TRBV7-2 and J is TRBJ2-3, with 9 bases matching TRBD2. Germline CDR1 and CDR2: SGHTA and FQGNSA. CDR3 length: 17 residues. Trimming removed 2 bases from V and 4 bases from J; junction bases left unmatched: 10. The chain's CDR3 is CASSLWTSVDRADTQYF. CDR3 nucleotides: TGTGCCAGCAGCTTATGGACTAGCGTGGATCGCGCAGATACGCAGTATTTT.

CDR3 sequence (DNA): TGTGCCAGCAGTCGGACGGCGTATAATTCACCCCTCCACTTT. Its protein is CASSRTAYNSPLHF. This chain connects TRBV12-3 or TRBV12-4 to TRBJ1-6; no definite D call. Trimming pared 5 bases from V and 4 bases from J, leaving 9 bases between. The CDR3 extends over 14 amino acids.

This clonotype was seen many times. This chain joins TRBV12-3 or TRBV12-4 and TRBJ2-4, with a tentative D call TRBD1 (6 bases). Trimming took 6 bases from V and 1 from J, leaving 13 bases between them. The length of the CDR3 is 15 residues. CDR3 bases: TGTGCCAGCAGGGGGGAAGGGGGTGCCAAAAACATTCAGTACTTC. This translates into CASRGEGGAKNIQYF.

V is TRBV10-2 and J is TRBJ2-1; tentatively, D is TRBD1 or TRBD2 (5 bases each). The CDR3 consists of 16 residues. Trimming pared 1 base from V and 2 bases from J, leaving 12 bases between. Germline V gene lookup returns CDR1 WSHSY and CDR2 SAAADI. The DNA for the CDR3 is TGCGCCAGCAGTGAGTATCTCAGGGACCCCTACAATGAGCAGTTCTTC. Translated: CASSEYLRDPYNEQFF.

The chain couples TRBV5-1 to TRBJ2-1; 9 bases are a match to TRBD1. CDR1 and CDR2 (germline): SGHRS, YFSETQ. CDR3 length: 16 residues. V shed 4 bases, J shed 4 bases, and the junction held 9 bases outside the gene matches. This CDR3 is CASSTRTGVAYNEQFF. CDR3 coding DNA: TGCGCCAGCAGCACACGGACAGGGGTGGCTTACAATGAGCAGTTCTTC. The complete variable domain, with remaining parts taken from reference TRBV5-1 and TRBJ2-1, reads KAGVTQTPRYLIKTRGQQVTLSCSPISGHRSVSWYQQTPGQGLQFLFEYFSETQRNKGNFPGRFSGRQFSNSRSEMNVSTLELGDSALYLCASSTRTGVAYNEQFFGPGTRLTVL.

This clonotype was counted between two and nine times. The V gene is TRBV19, the J gene TRBJ2-5; 10 bases are a match to TRBD1. Germline V CDR1 and CDR2: LNHDA, SQIVND (reference sequence). The V gene end was trimmed by 7 bases and the J gene end by 2 bases; junction bases not matched to a gene: 7. The CDR3 length is 15 residues. The CDR3 bases are TGTGCCAGTACCGACCGGGACAGGGGACAAGAGACCCAGTACTTC. This gives the protein CASTDRDRGQETQYF.

This chain links TRBV27 with TRBJ1-5; 7 bases line up with TRBD1. This CDR3 region has 14 residues. Trimming took 6 bases from V and 1 from J; bases not matched to a gene: 3. The germline gives CDR1 MNHEY, CDR2 SMNVEV (reference sequence). The CDR3 coding sequence is TGTGCCAGCAGATCGACAGGGAGCAATCAGCCCCAGCATTTT. Its protein is CASRSTGSNQPQHF.

The chain uses TRBV4-1 and TRBJ2-1; the D gene is possibly TRBD1 (5 bases). V lost 4 bases and J lost 4, with 20 bases in between. The CDR3 has 17 amino acids. Looked up from germline, CDR1 is MGHRA and CDR2 is YSYEKL. CDR3 nucleotides: TGCGCCAGCAGCCCCCCGGGTTCGACAGTAACTTACAATGAGCAGTTCTTC. This gives the protein CASSPPGSTVTYNEQFF.

The V gene is TRBV10-3, the J gene TRBJ1-2; the D gene is possibly TRBD1 (5 bases). This CDR3 comprises 14 residues. Trimming took 5 bases from V and 3 from J, leaving 13 bases between them. The germline CDR1 and CDR2 sequences are ENHRY and SYGVKD. As DNA, the CDR3 is TGTGCCATCAGTAACGACAGAAATTACTATGGCTACACCTTC. Amino acids: CAISNDRNYYGYTF.

The chain links TRBV6-1 to TRBJ1-2, with D perhaps matching TRBD1 (5 bases). V was cut by 11 bases and J by 6 bases, with 22 bases left in between. Germline V lookup: CDR1 MNHNS, CDR2 SASEGT. The CDR3 is 14 residues long. The CDR3 loop reads CAGTYDMGSHGYTF. In DNA, the CDR3 is TGTGCCGGGACTTACGACATGGGCTCCCATGGCTACACCTTC.

This clonotype was found many times. The V call is TRBV6-2 or TRBV6-3, the J call TRBJ1-2, with 7 bases that match TRBD1. Germline trimming cut 7 bases from V and 5 bases from J; bases unmatched to any gene: 16. CDR1 and CDR2 (germline): MNHEY, SVGEGT. This CDR3 is 16 amino acids long. CDR3 coding DNA: TGTGCCAGCATCAGGGACAGCCAATCTTTGGTTTATGGCTACACCTTC. Encoded protein: CASIRDSQSLVYGYTF.

This clonotype has a handful of counts. CDR3 sequence reads: CASSERGQGVTGELFF. The CDR3 DNA reads as TGCGCCAGCAGTGAGCGGGGACAGGGGGTCACCGGGGAGCTGTTTTTT. The gene calls are TRBV10-1 and TRBJ2-2; 11 bases are a match to TRBD1. The germline V gene encodes CDR1 WNHNN and CDR2 SYGVQD (reference sequence). The CDR3 runs 16 residues. V trimming: 2 bases; J trimming: 4 bases; junction bases outside the gene matches: 3.

This clonotype came up a few times. The chain links TRBV12-3 or TRBV12-4 to TRBJ1-3, with D possibly being TRBD1 (5 bases). This CDR3 is 13 amino acids long. V lost 5 bases to trimming and J lost 7 bases, with 12 bases between them. The CDR3 DNA follows: TGTGCCAGCAGTCGGCGGGGGACGAACACCATATATTTT. Its translation is CASSRRGTNTIYF.

In this sample, this clonotype turned up a few times. The rearrangement uses TRBV11-2 and TRBJ1-5, with D uncertain. The length of the CDR3 is 13 residues. The ends were cut back, 6 bases at V and 4 bases at J, with 10 bases in the middle. Germline CDR1 SGHAT, CDR2 FQNNGV. DNA for the CDR3: TGTGCCAGCAGATCCCGAGGGAATCAGCCCCAGCATTTT. Translation: CASRSRGNQPQHF.

This clonotype was found a few times. The CDR3: CASSELYTRNTEAFF. CDR3 nucleotide sequence: TGTGCCAGCAGTGAACTATATACAAGGAACACTGAAGCTTTCTTT. The V and J genes are TRBV25-1 and TRBJ1-1; D unresolved. With 2 bases removed from V and 1 base from J, the gap between germline ends came to 11 bases. CDR1 and CDR2 from the germline V gene are MGHDK and SYGVNS. CDR3 length: 15 residues.

This clonotype has more than one count but fewer than ten. The J gene is TRBJ2-7, the V gene TRBV19, with D tentatively TRBD2 (6 bases). The CDR3 has 16 residues. V lost 5 bases, J lost 2 bases, and 19 bases lay in between. Germline CDR1 and CDR2: LNHDA and SQIVND (reference sequence). The CDR3 bases are TGTGCCAGTAGTCCGCTCCGGGACTCCTACACCTACGAGCAGTACTTC. Its translation is CASSPLRDSYTYEQYF.

Only a few counts were recorded for this clonotype. Given a much more abundant clone one base away, this may be a read error. This chain joins TRBV11-3 and TRBJ2-1, with D tentatively TRBD1 (6 bases). V was shortened by 3 bases and J by 10 bases, with 10 bases between the two germline ends. Germline CDR1 and CDR2: SGHNT and YENEEA. CDR3 length: 12 residues. For the CDR3, the DNA is TGTGCCAGCAGCTTGGGGGCCTCGGAGCAGTTCTTC. Translated: CASSLGASEQFF.

A single count supports this clonotype. The chain recombines TRBV12-3 or TRBV12-4 with TRBJ1-2; D is ambiguous. The CDR3 has 12 amino acids. Trimming took off 4 bases at V and 1 base at J, with 4 bases between the two ends. The CDR3 sequence is CASSCYNYGYTF. The CDR3 nucleotides are TGTGCCAGCAGTTGCTATAACTATGGCTACACCTTC.

The chain combines TRBV4-2 with TRBJ2-5, with D hard to call. The CDR3 is 16 amino acids. From germline, CDR1 is LGHNA and CDR2 YNFKEQ. Trimming pared 1 base from V and 1 base from J, leaving 13 bases between. Here the CDR3 reads CASSQVGWGLQETQYF. CDR3 in DNA: TGTGCCAGCAGCCAAGTGGGTTGGGGTCTCCAAGAGACCCAGTACTTC.

This clonotype was detected many times. The genes are TRBV7-6 and TRBJ2-7, with D possibly matching TRBD1 (6 bases). V gave up 3 bases and J gave up 5 bases, with 17 bases separating them. Germline V gene sequence: CDR1 SGHVS, CDR2 FNYEAQ. CDR3 size: 15 residues. The CDR3 here is CASSFAQGIVDEQYF. CDR3 nucleotides: TGTGCCAGCAGCTTCGCACAGGGCATCGTCGACGAGCAGTACTTC.

The genes are TRBV6-5 and TRBJ1-2; 7 bases align to TRBD1. Germline trimming cut 1 base from V and 7 bases from J; bases unmatched to any gene: 3. Per germline, CDR1 MNHEY and CDR2 SVGAGI. The CDR3 contains 13 residues. The CDR3 spells CASSYLAGGGYTF. CDR3 DNA sequence: TGTGCCAGCAGTTACTTGGCAGGGGGTGGCTACACCTTC.

In this sample, this clonotype turned up a few times. The chain has TRBV6-2 or TRBV6-3 and TRBJ1-5; perhaps TRBD1 as D (5 bases). This CDR3 contains 16 residues. CDR1 and CDR2 (germline): MNHEY, SVGEGT. V lost 7 bases, J lost 1 base, and 17 bases lay in between. The CDR3 DNA sequence: TGTGCCAGCACCAAAGGGTTGGGGGGAAGCAATCAGCCCCAGCATTTT. Translating it yields CASTKGLGGSNQPQHF.

This chain uses TRBV20-1 with TRBJ2-7; TRBD1 might be the D (6 bases). Trimming removed 6 bases at V and 3 bases at J, with 18 bases between. CDR1 DFQATT and CDR2 SNEGSKA come from the germline V gene (reference sequence). This CDR3 has 14 residues. CDR3 coding DNA: TGCAGTGCGCGGGCCGGGGACACTTACTACGAGCAGTACTTC. This translates into CSARAGDTYYEQYF.